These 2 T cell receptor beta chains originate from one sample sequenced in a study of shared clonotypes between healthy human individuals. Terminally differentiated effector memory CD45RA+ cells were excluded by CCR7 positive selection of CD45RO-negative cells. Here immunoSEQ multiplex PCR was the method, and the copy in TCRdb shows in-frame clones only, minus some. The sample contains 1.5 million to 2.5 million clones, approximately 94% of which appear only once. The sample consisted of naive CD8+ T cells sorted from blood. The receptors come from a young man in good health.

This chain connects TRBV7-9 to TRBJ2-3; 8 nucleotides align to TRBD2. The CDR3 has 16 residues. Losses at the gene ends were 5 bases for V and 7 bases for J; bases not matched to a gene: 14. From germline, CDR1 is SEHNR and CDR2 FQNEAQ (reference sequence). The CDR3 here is CASSPPGLGVENTQYF. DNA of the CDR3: TGTGCCAGCAGCCCCCCGGGACTAGGGGTTGAGAATACGCAGTATTTT.

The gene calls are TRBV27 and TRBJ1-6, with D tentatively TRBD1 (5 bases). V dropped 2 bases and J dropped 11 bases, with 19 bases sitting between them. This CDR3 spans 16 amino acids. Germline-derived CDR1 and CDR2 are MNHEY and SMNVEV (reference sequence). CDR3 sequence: CASSLVAGTRKPPLHF. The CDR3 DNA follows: TGTGCCAGCAGTTTAGTTGCCGGGACCCGCAAGCCACCCCTCCACTTT.